This T cell receptor beta chain was identified in a study of graft-versus-host responses after intestinal transplantation. Study information: Transplantation in recipients was multivisceral, liver-intestinal, or isolated intestinal. Recipients uniformly received anti-thymocyte globulin induction, followed by tacrolimus and steroids for three to four years. Notes on the study in general: Declines in HvG clones occurring early post-transplant were associated with peak circulating GvH clone levels. The marrow of recipients harbored GvH clones, and ileum or blood showed some of them first.

A word on this clone: The antigen is undetermined.

TCRdb's copy holds only in-frame clones and misses some; the assay was immunoSEQ multiplex PCR. The sample includes around 88,000 clones, about four fifths of them seen just once. This sequence originates from a human donor who received an intestinal transplant. Sequenced material: unstimulated CD8+ T cells sorted from spleen or lymph node cells, taken before intestinal transplant.

The CDR3 DNA is TGTGCCAGCAGCACCCGGGACAGGGGCCCAGGGAATGAGCAGTTCTTC. Its translation is CASSTRDRGPGNEQFF. V usage is TRBV11-3 and J usage is TRBJ2-1, with TRBD1 identical over 10 bases. This CDR3 is built from 16 residues. The germline gives CDR1 SGHNT, CDR2 YENEEA. V was clipped by 5 bases and J by 7 bases; unmatched bases: 11.